This TCR beta chain was obtained from a study of cytotoxic CD8 clonotypes in ibrutinib-treated CLL. In this sample, this clone turned up a few times. The table came from immunoSEQ multiplex PCR; TCRdb's copy has only in-frame clones and leaves some out. Among approximately 350,000 clones, roughly 70% were seen once, and the ten largest hold roughly 6%. This TCR was recovered from a human donor with chronic lymphocytic leukemia. Sequencing used PBMCs, obtained after 36 months of ibrutinib treatment.

CDR3 sequence: CASGRGEYTDTQYF. In nucleotides, the CDR3 is TGTGCTAGTGGCCGGGGAGAGTACACAGATACGCAGTATTTT. V usage is TRBV12-5 and J usage is TRBJ2-3; D might be TRBD2 (5 bases). Trimming left V 6 bases short and J 2 bases short, with 12 bases between. CDR1 LGHNT and CDR2 FRNRAP come from the germline V gene. This CDR3 has 14 residues.